The rows below give T cell receptor beta chains drawn from one sample of a study of glioma-infiltrating T cells. A single record per CDR3 protein comes from TCRdb applying MiXCR to the multiplex PCR reads. The table records over 120,000 distinct CDR3 sequences, 35% to 50% of them present only once. Specimen: glioma tissue, nonneoplastic brain tissue, or PBMCs (not recorded which). The receptors derive from a human donor with low-grade glioma or glioblastoma, undergoing nonglioma brain surgery, or in good health (not recorded which). Both conserved end residues are part of each CDR3. A D gene is named only where the DNA matches it firmly. Only part of the rows carry a size: once, few, many, or a class if the clone is expanded.

V gene,D gene,clone size,J gene,CDR3 DNA,CDR3 protein
TRBV19,NA,NA,TRBJ1-5,TGTGCCAGTAGTGGGGGACCGTATAGCAATCAGCCCCAGCATTTT,CASSGGPYSNQPQHF
TRBV4-1,NA,NA,TRBJ1-3,TGCGCCAGCAGCCTAGGGTCCTCTGGAAACACCATATATTTT,CASSLGSSGNTIYF
TRBV27,TRBD1,many,TRBJ2-7,TGTGCCAGCGGCAGGGGGGAGCAGTACTTC,CASGRGEQYF
TRBV6-1,TRBD2,NA,TRBJ2-1,TGTGCCAGCAGTGACGCCCTTTCTAGCGGGAGGCGGGATGAGCAGTTCTTC,CASSDALSSGRRDEQFF
TRBV6-6,NA,few,TRBJ2-7,TGTGCCAGCAGTTACTCGAAAGGCAGGGGCCCCTACGAGCAGTACTTC,CASSYSKGRGPYEQYF
TRBV3-1,TRBD2,once,TRBJ2-1,TGTGCCAGCAGCCAAGTTCCAGCGGGAGTACACAATGAGCAGTTCTTC,CASSQVPAGVHNEQFF
TRBV6-1,TRBD2,few,TRBJ2-7,TGTGCCAGCAGCCCTTTCACTAGCGGGAGAGGCCACGAGCAGTACTTC,CASSPFTSGRGHEQYF
TRBV27,NA,NA,TRBJ2-7,TGTGCCAGCAGTTTAGTCGGATCCTACGAGCAGTACTTC,CASSLVGSYEQYF
TRBV4-1,NA,NA,TRBJ2-7,TGCGCCAGCAGCCAAGCATGGGATATATTCTCCTACGAGCAGTACTTC,CASSQAWDIFSYEQYF
TRBV7-2,NA,few,TRBJ2-3,TGTGCCAGCAGCTTATTAGGGATCTACGATACGCAGTATTTT,CASSLLGIYDTQYF
TRBV4-1,NA,few,TRBJ2-1,TGCGCCAGCAGCCAAAATCCAGAGGATGAGCAGTTCTTC,CASSQNPEDEQFF
TRBV10-2,NA,few,TRBJ1-5,TGCGCCAGCAGGATGGGGGGTGAAGGCAATCAGCCCCAGCATTTT,CASRMGGEGNQPQHF
TRBV18,NA,NA,TRBJ2-3,TGTGCCAGCTCACCCCCGACAGGATACACAGATACGCAGTATTTT,CASSPPTGYTDTQYF
TRBV7-2,TRBD2,NA,TRBJ2-1,TGTGCCAGCAGCCCTGGACTAGCGGATTACAATGAGCAGTTCTTC,CASSPGLADYNEQFF
TRBV20-1,NA,NA,TRBJ2-3,TGCAGTGCTAGAGATCACCTAGCGGATACGCAGTATTTT,CSARDHLADTQYF
TRBV6-1,NA,few,TRBJ2-7,TGTGCCAGCAGTCCTCAGGGGCTCCAGTCCTACGAGCAGTACTTC,CASSPQGLQSYEQYF
TRBV6-1,NA,few,TRBJ2-3,TGTGCCAGCAGTCCAGGGTACGGCGCAGATACGCAGTATTTT,CASSPGYGADTQYF
TRBV20-1,NA,many,TRBJ2-7,TGCAGTGCTTCCGGGACTCACCACTACGAGCAGTACTTC,CSASGTHHYEQYF
TRBV6-4,TRBD1,NA,TRBJ1-6,TGTGCCAGCAGCTTTGACAGGGGAATTTCACCCCTCCACTTT,CASSFDRGISPLHF
TRBV2,NA,few,TRBJ1-3,TGTGCCAGCAGGGAGGACGTTGGAAACACCATATATTTT,CASREDVGNTIYF
TRBV12-3/TRBV12-4,NA,few,TRBJ1-1,TGTGCCAGCAGTTTTCAGAGGACTGAAGCTTTCTTT,CASSFQRTEAFF
TRBV28,TRBD1,many,TRBJ1-1,TGTGCCAGCAGCCGTTCAGGGGGCACTGAAGCTTTCTTT,CASSRSGGTEAFF
TRBV20-1,NA,few,TRBJ2-3,TGCAGTGCTAGCCAATGGACAGATACGCAGTATTTT,CSASQWTDTQYF
TRBV4-1,NA,few,TRBJ1-5,TGCGCCAGCAGCCAAGATCAGAATCAGCCCCAGCATTTT,CASSQDQNQPQHF
TRBV2,NA,many,TRBJ2-1,TGTGCCAGCAGTGAAACAGCAGGAGCCAATGAGCAGTTCTTC,CASSETAGANEQFF
TRBV20-1,NA,NA,TRBJ2-1,TGCAGTGCTAGAGCATCATTAAGCTCCTACAATGAGCAGTTCTTC,CSARASLSSYNEQFF
TRBV27,NA,NA,TRBJ1-1,TGTGCCAGCAGTTCCTCGAGGGGGGGGAACACTGGAGCTTTCTTT,CASSSSRGGNTGAFF
TRBV20-1,NA,NA,TRBJ2-1,TGCAGTGCCCGGGGGACAGACTCCTACAATGAGCAGTTCTTC,CSARGTDSYNEQFF
TRBV28,NA,NA,TRBJ2-7,TGTGCCAGCAGTTTGCTAGGGGGCGAGCAGTACTTC,CASSLLGGEQYF